These T cell receptor beta chains were read from a single sample in a study of post-analysis software for immune sequencing data. TCRdb ran MiXCR on the PCR reads and lists one entry per CDR3 protein. The sample includes fewer than 600,000 distinct CDR3 sequences, 40% to 55% of them seen just once. The specimen sequenced was blood. The origin of the receptors is a girl aged 5-17 years with multiple sclerosis. CDR3s include the opening cysteine and the closing phenylalanine or tryptophan. The D gene is left open where the match is weak. The size of a clone is reported for some rows only, either as once, few or many, or as a class for expanded clones.

-	many	TRBV12-3/TRBV12-4	TRBJ2-6	CASRTGSGANVLTF	TGTGCCAGCAGAACAGGGAGTGGGGCCAACGTCCTGACTTTC
TRBD2	-	TRBV6-6	TRBJ2-1	CASSSSSGSNEQFF	TGTGCCAGCAGTTCGTCTAGCGGGAGCAATGAGCAGTTCTTC
-	-	TRBV3-1	TRBJ2-3	CASSQVITDTQYF	TGTGCCAGCAGCCAAGTGATCACAGATACGCAGTATTTT
TRBD1	-	TRBV28	TRBJ1-2	CASRTTGDGYTF	TGTGCCAGCAGGACGACAGGGGATGGCTACACCTTC
TRBD1	-	TRBV20-1	TRBJ2-7	CSAMGQDLTEQYF	TGCAGTGCTATGGGACAGGATCTCACCGAGCAGTACTTC
TRBD1	few	TRBV6-5	TRBJ1-1	CASSYRTGNVAAFF	TGTGCCAGCAGTTACAGGACAGGGAACGTAGCAGCTTTCTTT
TRBD2	-	TRBV7-9	TRBJ2-1	CASSSGLAGVNWNEQFF	TGTGCCAGCAGCTCGGGACTAGCGGGAGTAAATTGGAATGAGCAGTTCTTC
TRBD1	-	TRBV14	TRBJ2-7	CASSWWTGSDNEQYF	TGTGCCAGCAGTTGGTGGACAGGGAGCGACAATGAGCAGTACTTC
-	-	TRBV28	TRBJ1-1	CASSFSRGGNTEAFF	TGTGCCAGCAGTTTTTCTAGGGGGGGGAACACTGAAGCTTTCTTT
-	few	TRBV7-8	TRBJ2-7	CASSLTRGGGTYEQYF	TGTGCCAGCAGCCTTACCCGGGGAGGGGGAACCTACGAGCAGTACTTC
TRBD1	-	TRBV4-2	TRBJ2-1	CASSNRDRESNEQFF	TGTGCCAGCAGCAACCGGGACAGGGAATCCAATGAGCAGTTCTTC
TRBD2	many	TRBV15	TRBJ2-5	CATSRDSGLAETQYF	TGTGCCACCAGCAGAGACTCGGGACTAGCGGAGACCCAGTACTTC
-	-	TRBV18	TRBJ2-7	CASSPPIRSSYEQYF	TGTGCCAGCTCACCACCGATCCGGAGTTCCTACGAGCAGTACTTC
-	-	TRBV24-1	TRBJ2-7	CAASTSSGPTYEQYF	TGTGCCGCCAGTACCTCGTCCGGGCCTACCTACGAGCAGTACTTC
TRBD1	-	TRBV25-1	TRBJ2-5	CASSELDRVEETQYF	TGTGCCAGCAGTGAATTGGACAGGGTCGAGGAGACCCAGTACTTC
-	-	TRBV7-2	TRBJ2-5	CASSLRRMKETQYF	TGTGCCAGCAGCCTCCGACGGATGAAAGAGACCCAGTACTTC
-	-	TRBV20-1	TRBJ2-1	CSASKGRNEQFF	TGCAGTGCTTCTAAAGGGAGAAATGAGCAGTTCTTC
-	many	TRBV28	TRBJ2-7	CASSTDTGAYEQYF	TGTGCCAGCAGCACCGACACGGGAGCCTACGAGCAGTACTTC